This TCR beta chain emerged from a study of cytomegalovirus exposure and HLA in healthy donors. V was pared by 5 bases and J by 5 bases, with 12 bases between. The CDR3 consists of 14 residues. CDR1 SGHNT and CDR2 YENEEA come from the germline V gene. This clone was seen a few times. Both 60 Vbeta primers and 13 Jbeta primers went into the PCR. Only in-frame clones appear in the TCRdb table, and some are missing; sequencing was by immunoSEQ multiplex PCR. The sample shows 170,000 or so clones, 77% of them seen only once. The genes are TRBV11-3 and TRBJ2-2; D is perhaps TRBD2 (5 bases). Sequenced material: PBMCs. This clonotype was obtained from a woman aged 25-40 years in good health and CMV-seropositive. Here the CDR3 reads CASSPRSGTGELFF. The CDR3 DNA is TGTGCCAGCAGCCCCCGTTCGGGGACCGGGGAGCTGTTTTTT. Drawing the rest from reference TRBV11-3 and TRBJ2-2, the complete variable domain is EAGVVQSPRYKIIEKKQPVAFWCNPISGHNTLYWYLQNLGQGPELLIRYENEEAVDDSQLPKDRFSAERLKGVDSTLKIQPAELGDSAVYLCASSPRSGTGELFFGEGSRLTVL.